These T cell receptor beta chains were read from a single sample in a study of cytomegalovirus exposure and HLA in healthy donors. Repertoires were generated with immunoSEQ multiplex PCR, while TCRdb's copy carries only in-frame clones and drops some. This table has about 160,000 clones, approximately 71% appearing once. The specimen sequenced was PBMCs. These receptors were collected from a man aged 45 to 65 in good health and CMV-seronegative. Both conserved end residues are part of each CDR3. A D gene is named only where the DNA matches it firmly. Only part of the rows carry a size: once, few, many, or a class if the clone is expanded.

TRBV11-3	.	.	TRBJ1-6	CASSLGGGNSPLHF	TGTGCCAGCAGCTTAGGAGGTGGTAATTCACCCCTCCACTTT
TRBV28	.	.	TRBJ2-3	CASSRADRTDTQYF	TGTGCCAGCAGTCGAGCGGATCGCACAGATACGCAGTATTTT
TRBV25-1	.	TRBD1	TRBJ2-1	CAIPQGAPYNEQFF	TGTGCCATTCCTCAGGGGGCACCCTACAATGAGCAGTTCTTC
TRBV4-2	.	TRBD1	TRBJ2-5	CASSLLTGGTKETQYF	TGTGCCAGCAGCCTCCTGACAGGGGGTACAAAAGAGACCCAGTACTTC
TRBV6-6	.	.	TRBJ1-3	CASSPQISGNTIYF	TGTGCCAGCAGTCCACAGATCTCTGGAAACACCATATATTTT
TRBV5-1	few	.	TRBJ2-1	CARGGDDRSNEQFF	TGCGCCAGGGGAGGGGACGACAGGAGCAATGAGCAGTTCTTC
TRBV10-3	.	TRBD2	TRBJ2-5	CAISSGGGQETQYF	TGTGCCATATCTAGCGGGGGAGGCCAAGAGACCCAGTACTTC
TRBV6-5	.	TRBD2	TRBJ2-3	CASSYSRGVRTDTQYF	TGTGCCAGCAGTTACTCACGGGGGGTACGCACAGATACGCAGTATTTT
TRBV7-7	.	.	TRBJ1-1	CASSPHPGNMNTEAFF	TGTGCCAGCAGCCCCCATCCGGGGAACATGAACACTGAAGCTTTCTTT
TRBV28	.	TRBD1	TRBJ1-1	CASSSDRGYTEAFF	TGTGCCAGCAGTTCCGACAGGGGATACACTGAAGCTTTCTTT
TRBV25-1	.	.	TRBJ2-3	CASSQGYNTQYF	TGTGCCAGCAGTCAGGGCTATAATACGCAGTATTTT
TRBV7-6	.	.	TRBJ1-3	CASSFGTPYSGNTIYF	TGTGCCAGCAGCTTCGGGACTCCCTACTCCGGAAACACCATATATTTT
TRBV6-5	.	.	TRBJ2-7	CASSYDQGRNEQYF	TGTGCCAGCAGTTACGACCAGGGTCGCAACGAGCAGTACTTC
TRBV4-1	.	.	TRBJ2-7	CASSQVGQLEQYF	TGCGCCAGCAGCCAAGTTGGGCAACTCGAGCAGTACTTC
TRBV11-2	.	TRBD1	TRBJ2-1	CASSSRGPDNEQFF	TGTGCCAGCAGCTCCAGGGGGCCGGACAATGAGCAGTTCTTC
TRBV7-2	.	TRBD1	TRBJ1-2	CASSLAGTEIYGYTF	TGTGCCAGCAGCTTAGCAGGGACAGAGATCTATGGCTACACCTTC
TRBV2	.	TRBD1	TRBJ2-2	CASSDRQGGNTGELFF	TGTGCCAGCAGTGATAGACAGGGGGGAAACACCGGGGAGCTGTTTTTT
TRBV19	once	TRBD2	TRBJ2-1	CASSRIAGGPSSYNEQFF	TGTGCCAGTAGTAGAATAGCGGGGGGGCCGAGCTCCTACAATGAGCAGTTCTTC
TRBV21-1	.	.	TRBJ2-7	CASTPGTPYEQYF	TGTGCCAGCACACCGGGAACCCCCTACGAGCAGTACTTC
TRBV4-2	.	.	TRBJ2-7	CASSPRDSAYEQYF	TGTGCCAGCAGCCCCCGGGACTCCGCCTACGAGCAGTACTTC
TRBV6-5	.	TRBD2	TRBJ2-7	CASSYSVTSGSYEQYF	TGTGCCAGCAGTTACTCAGTCACTAGCGGTTCCTACGAGCAGTACTTC
TRBV4-2	.	.	TRBJ2-3	CASSQVGGTSTDTQYF	TGTGCCAGCAGCCAAGTGGGTGGGACTAGCACAGATACGCAGTATTTT
TRBV5-4	few	TRBD1	TRBJ2-3	CASSQGQATITDTQYF	TGTGCCAGCAGCCAGGGACAGGCGACAATCACAGATACGCAGTATTTT
TRBV5-1	.	TRBD2	TRBJ2-3	CASSPTPISGGLSDTQYF	TGCGCCAGCAGCCCCACCCCCATTAGCGGGGGCCTCTCCGATACGCAGTATTTT
TRBV9	.	.	TRBJ1-2	CASSAQGGYGYTF	TGTGCCAGCAGCGCCCAAGGGGGCTATGGCTACACCTTC
TRBV19	.	.	TRBJ2-4	CASSLDSRYPLAKNIQYF	TGTGCCAGTAGTCTTGACAGCCGATATCCTCTAGCCAAAAACATTCAGTACTTC
TRBV7-9	.	.	TRBJ2-7	CASSLPAYEQYF	TGTGCCAGCAGCCTCCCGGCCTACGAGCAGTACTTC
TRBV7-2	.	TRBD1	TRBJ1-4	CASSRGTGVTNEKLFF	TGTGCCAGCAGCCGAGGGACAGGGGTTACTAATGAAAAACTGTTTTTT
TRBV7-2	few	.	TRBJ1-1	CASSKEALKNTEAFF	TGTGCCAGCAGCAAAGAGGCCCTGAAGAACACTGAAGCTTTCTTT
TRBV11-2	.	.	TRBJ2-1	CASSSSTGSNEQFF	TGTGCCAGCAGCTCATCTACAGGGTCCAATGAGCAGTTCTTC
TRBV29-1	few	.	TRBJ2-5	CSVARGETQYF	TGCAGCGTTGCTAGGGGAGAGACCCAGTACTTC
TRBV15	.	.	TRBJ2-5	CATSRGRAYQETQYF	TGTGCCACCAGCAGGGGCAGGGCCTACCAAGAGACCCAGTACTTC
TRBV18	few	.	TRBJ2-1	CASSPSGEQFF	TGTGCCAGCTCACCATCCGGGGAGCAGTTCTTC
TRBV29-1	few	TRBD2	TRBJ2-7	CSVVGGSRSIYEQYF	TGCAGCGTTGTGGGGGGGTCCAGATCCATCTACGAGCAGTACTTC
TRBV11-1	.	.	TRBJ2-6	CASSLSDLPSGANVLTF	TGTGCCAGCAGCTTGTCCGACTTACCCTCTGGGGCCAACGTCCTGACTTTC
TRBV5-1	.	TRBD2	TRBJ2-7	CASSLLRLAGDESYEQYF	TGCGCCAGCAGCTTGTTGAGGCTAGCGGGGGACGAATCCTACGAGCAGTACTTC
TRBV2	once	.	TRBJ1-1	CASILGALTEAFF	TGTGCCAGCATCCTGGGCGCTTTGACTGAAGCTTTCTTT
TRBV4-2	.	.	TRBJ2-1	CASSPRDTYNEQFF	TGTGCCAGCAGCCCGCGAGACACCTACAATGAGCAGTTCTTC
TRBV2	.	.	TRBJ1-1	CASSVSAGLMNTEAFF	TGTGCCAGCAGTGTCTCGGCGGGGTTGATGAACACTGAAGCTTTCTTT
TRBV5-1	once	TRBD1	TRBJ1-2	CASSSKGAHGYTF	TGCGCCAGCAGCTCGAAGGGGGCCCATGGCTACACCTTC
TRBV7-8	few	.	TRBJ2-7	CASSPVRPQGPRYEQYF	TGTGCCAGCAGCCCCGTCCGACCACAGGGTCCTCGGTACGAGCAGTACTTC
TRBV5-1	.	TRBD1	TRBJ2-7	CASQGAHEQYF	TGCGCCAGCCAGGGGGCTCACGAGCAGTACTTC
TRBV14	.	.	TRBJ2-5	CASSQDRGQETQYF	TGTGCCAGCAGCCAAGATCGCGGTCAAGAGACCCAGTACTTC
TRBV6-5	once	TRBD1	TRBJ1-1	CASTGQGSGTEAFF	TGTGCCAGCACCGGACAGGGGAGCGGCACTGAAGCTTTCTTT
TRBV19	once	TRBD1	TRBJ1-1	CASSDRGMPNTEAFF	TGTGCCAGTTCTGACAGGGGGATGCCGAACACTGAAGCTTTCTTT
TRBV12-5	few	.	TRBJ1-5	CASGSGEGSGNQPQHF	TGTGCTAGTGGTTCGGGGGAGGGCTCGGGTAATCAGCCCCAGCATTTT
TRBV7-2	once	TRBD2	TRBJ2-3	CASSPGLAGISTDTQYF	TGTGCCAGCAGCCCGGGACTAGCGGGGATTAGCACAGATACGCAGTATTTT
TRBV28	.	.	TRBJ1-2	CASSPLRNYGYTF	TGTGCCAGCAGCCCCCTGCGAAACTATGGCTACACCTTC
TRBV4-1	few	.	TRBJ1-1	CASSQDRGTEAFF	TGCGCCAGCAGCCAAGATCGAGGGACTGAAGCTTTCTTT
TRBV4-1	.	TRBD1	TRBJ1-5	CASSLDGTANQPQHF	TGCGCCAGCAGCCTCGACGGGACAGCAAATCAGCCCCAGCATTTT
TRBV6-5	.	.	TRBJ1-1	CAGSGHMNTEAFF	TGTGCCGGCAGCGGACACATGAACACTGAAGCTTTCTTT
TRBV6-6	.	.	TRBJ1-5	CASSLDNNQPQHF	TGTGCCAGCAGTTTGGACAACAATCAGCCCCAGCATTTT